Given below is one T cell receptor (beta chain) in context. This sample is drawn from a study of cytomegalovirus exposure and HLA in healthy donors. With 60 Vbeta and 13 Jbeta primers, the PCR was carried out. Repertoires were generated with immunoSEQ multiplex PCR, while TCRdb's copy carries only in-frame clones and drops some. This table holds around 67,000 clones, around 75% found once. Per the germline V gene, CDR1 is LGHNA and CDR2 is YNFKEQ. The CDR3 runs 14 residues. The V segment lost 0 bases and the J segment 3 bases; nucleotides outside the gene matches: 1. The TCR comes from a woman aged 25-40 years in good health and CMV-seropositive. This chain uses TRBV4-2 with TRBJ2-7; 8 nucleotides agree with TRBD1. The sample consisted of PBMCs. This CDR3 reads CASSQDRGRYEQYF. The CDR3, as DNA: TGTGCCAGCAGCCAAGACAGGGGGCGCTACGAGCAGTACTTC.